The rows below give T cell receptor beta chains drawn from one sample of a study of T cell repertoires and HLA-DP antigens. Antigens for these TCRs are unknown. The method was immunoSEQ multiplex PCR; TCRdb's version includes in-frame clones alone and lacks a portion of them. The sample has approximately 73,000 clones, 80% seen once. Sequencing was carried out using CD4+ T cells from PBMCs. The receptor set was obtained from a man between 60 and 70 years old in good health and CMV-seronegative. Both conserved end residues are part of each CDR3. Fields, in order: V gene, J gene, CDR3 protein.

>TRBV5-4|TRBJ2-6
CASSLGTYSGANVLTF
>TRBV19|TRBJ1-5
CASSMAGYSNQPQHF
>TRBV5-8|TRBJ1-6
CASSALHRGQDSPLHF
>TRBV7-2|TRBJ2-6
CASSLTGGAGANVLTF
>TRBV7-3|TRBJ2-1
CASSLFSRGSYNEQFF
>TRBV7-2|TRBJ1-5
CASSLDPSRSNQPQHF
>TRBV5-6|TRBJ2-7
CASSLGRTGNSYEQYF
>TRBV6-5|TRBJ1-2
CASSYEGGYTF
>TRBV28|TRBJ1-6
CASSLGDSYNSPLHF
>TRBV7-8|TRBJ2-1
CASSLVGSLNNEQFF
>TRBV6-1|TRBJ2-5
CASRRQETQYF
>TRBV5-1|TRBJ2-2
CASVRTGTNTGELFF
>TRBV29-1|TRBJ1-1
CSVKTGTGTEAFF
>TRBV27|TRBJ1-5
CASSPSPGQPQHF
>TRBV19|TRBJ1-4
CASEQGGKLFF
>TRBV19|TRBJ1-2
CASNPDRGVYGYTF
>TRBV4-1|TRBJ1-2
CASSRPDREGGGYTF
>TRBV11-3|TRBJ2-7
CASSRGLAPYEQYF
>TRBV29-1|TRBJ1-1
CSVGVTEAFF
>TRBV6-5|TRBJ2-1
CASVAALGEQFF
>TRBV15|TRBJ2-2
CATSRGLAGGPNTGELFF
>TRBV5-1|TRBJ2-5
CASSPGGPQETQYF
>TRBV25-1|TRBJ2-3
CASSDLAGPEYTDTQYF
>TRBV5-5|TRBJ1-3
CASSFSTGAARNTIYF
>TRBV27|TRBJ1-1
CASSPRSGVRGNTEAFF